This T cell receptor (beta chain) was retrieved from a study of early T cells in non-severe SARS-CoV-2 infection. Study-level findings and limits: Private and CD4 specificities were missed by VDJdb matching, which favored anti-spike CD8 responses.

The table lists this clonotype with many counts. Antigen: not known. Trimming shortened V by 1 base and J by 3 bases, and 7 bases separated the two germline ends. The CDR3 extends over 12 amino acids. Per the germline V gene, CDR1 is GTSNPN and CDR2 is SVGIG (reference sequence). Unique molecular identifiers were attached to individual cDNA molecules. TCRdb passed the 5' RACE reads through MiXCR, listing each CDR3 protein once. The sample records about 89,000 distinct CDR3 sequences, about 15% being singletons. The receptor's source is an adult who was a healthcare worker with PCR-confirmed SARS-CoV-2 infection or an uninfected control (not recorded which). The source was whole blood, collected at baseline. The chain uses TRBV30 and TRBJ2-7; D not resolved. CDR3 nucleotide sequence: TGTGCCTGGAGTGCCGACCGCTACGAGCAGTACTTC. Translation: CAWSADRYEQYF.